This TCR beta chain comes out of a study of cytomegalovirus exposure and HLA in healthy donors (dated by TCRdb to between 2016 and 2019). As for the study more broadly: An earlier analysis of approximately 600 of the donors reported about 250 Gb of sequence data and approximately 110 million unique TCR beta sequences from roughly 180 million T cells. An early release covering roughly 580 HLA-typed donors comprised around 300 gigabases of sequencing data and tens of millions of unique TCR sequences. Among the approximately 420 genotyped donors, around 79% belonged to the genetic ancestry cluster associated with self-reported Caucasian donors. The study aimed to test whether signatures of past pathogen exposure could be identified by cataloging public T cell receptors. The study profiled the T cell repertoires of 500 to 800 subjects by immunosequencing and related them to cytomegalovirus serostatus. Along with the roughly 700-subject first cohort, a separate validation cohort of over a hundred different subjects was used. The study combined high-throughput TCR immunosequencing, statistical association of individual TCRs with disease status, and machine learning to predict cytomegalovirus infection status. In a later analysis, previously published TCR beta repertoires from 600 to 850 donors were re-analyzed and high-resolution HLA genotyping was added so that TCR occurrence patterns could be studied. Rather than drawing on any new phenotypic data, the later analysis identified candidate immune exposures from TCR beta sequences and the way those sequences occurred across donors. An earlier analysis of 587 of the donors applied high-throughput TCR beta sequencing to assess whether each TCR beta V gene segment acted as functional or pseudogenic. Donor age, sex, ethnicity and CMV serostatus were collected together with the repertoire data. A later genetic analysis took genome-wide SNP genotypes for about 55% of the roughly 670 donors and used that subset as a discovery cohort. Every repertoire in the discovery cohort had been generated on one and the same sequencing platform. Both class I and class II loci were covered by HLA typing, at four-digit resolution. The number of donors typed differed by locus, with about 629-640 for A, B, C, DRB1 and DQB1, roughly 520 for DQA1, about 610 for DPA1, and around 450 for DPB1. Four to six DR-DQ haplotypes were handled as single units for association and clustering, since linkage in the cohort was strong. On average, roughly 250,000 unique TCR beta nucleotide sequences were sequenced per donor among fewer than 500 genotyped donors of the cohort, with roughly 19% of those sequences being non-productive. The paper's findings and limits, for the study overall: Because the 87-base-pair reads could not distinguish some IMGT-functional V segments, including TRBV6-2 and TRBV6-3, those segments were excluded. Because some donors lacked HLA typing at each locus, the association tests relied only on the typed subset. A further reported finding was that TCR beta sequences accurately predicted the HLA-A and HLA-B alleles for most subjects in the first cohort. While some public TCRs were present in many individuals, most TCR sequences turned up only very rarely across donors. In vitro tests confirmed that a few of the cytomegalovirus-associated TCR beta chains recognize cytomegalovirus antigens. The authors suggested that the approach could potentially be extended to other disease states and immunological phenotypes. Roughly uniform sequencing depth across donors was assumed in presence/absence analyses, although this assumption may not hold. The sequencing pipeline was judged likely to have produced a cluster of highly shared sequence variants as a technical artifact. Correlated functional status among segregating V segments might reflect linkage disequilibrium, but an unknown experimental factor could not be ruled out. A later analysis found that TCR association rates varied across HLA loci, with DRB1 alleles showing the most associated TCRs and HLA-C alleles the fewest. The classifier was reported to diagnose cytomegalovirus status with high specificity and sensitivity in both the original and validation cohorts. The earlier analysis of almost 600 of the donors excluded over 15 rarely observed V segments, including chromosome 9 orphons, because counts were too low. Assigning TCR associations to individual alleles was difficult when HLA alleles, especially DR and DQ, strongly co-occurred. The only immune exposure information available for the cohort was CMV serostatus. In the study, roughly 160 TCR beta chains were listed as associated with cytomegalovirus. In an earlier analysis of 587 of the donors, most TCR beta V segments appeared in productive rearrangements about 87% or about 30% of the time, broadly matching IMGT annotations. A later genetic analysis associated a missense DCLRE1C variant with V-gene and J-gene trimming of TCR beta chains, and an independent cohort replicated the association. At a false discovery rate of 0.05, a later analysis linked 15,000 to 20,000 TCR beta sequences to specific HLA alleles. In a later analysis, most CMV-associated TCR beta chains were found to appear HLA-restricted, with HLA associations seemingly driven largely by CMV exposure. A later genetic analysis reported fewer N-insertions in productive TCRs among donors in an Asian-associated ancestry cluster than the approximately 670-donor mean. A later analysis reported that several top co-occurrence clusters appeared linked to parvovirus B19, influenza, CMV and Epstein-Barr virus. In a later analysis, HLA-associated TCR beta chains showed more clonal expansion and lower generation probabilities than non-associated chains that were equally common. Only TCR beta chains were sequenced in this cohort, and the absence of alpha or paired-chain data limited detectable features.

The cohort comprised hundreds of healthy bone marrow donors. At the time of sampling, every cohort member was nominally healthy, though immune exposures that went unrecorded were likely present. The donor was CMV seropositive and was included in the group of 289 seropositive cohort members. A peripheral blood sample was provided by each donor, and peripheral blood mononuclear cells were used for TCR beta sequencing. Genomic DNA extraction from the blood cell samples was performed with the Qiagen DNeasy Blood Extraction Kit. The CDR3, from cysteine to phenylalanine, totals 14 residues. Left in the record is the CDR3 DNA by itself, 42 bases read in frame from the first base. Trimming costs V 4 bases and J 7 bases, and their ends lie 13 bases apart. Taken from the germline V gene, the CDR1 and CDR2 loops are SNHLY and FYNNEI. The library was generated by the immunoSEQ multiplex PCR assay. The multiplex PCR relied on a mix of 60 forward primers for TCR Vbeta segments and 13 reverse primers for TCR Jbeta segments. The CDR3 region of rearranged TCR beta genes was amplified from genomic DNA by a multiplex PCR assay. On the Illumina HiSeq System, the amplified TCR beta libraries were sequenced as 87-base-pair reads. Processing in the source paper ran as follows. A later analysis counted tens of millions of unique TCR beta chains across the 666 repertoires, and 9.5 million to 11 million of these chains were shared by at least two donors. Raw reads were error-corrected and collapsed into unique sequences with a nearest-neighbor algorithm that merged closely related sequences to remove PCR and sequencing errors. Alignment of CDR3 sequences to IMGT reference sequences was used to assign V, D and J gene segments. For a sequence to be retained, a match of at least six nucleotides to both a V gene segment and a J gene segment was required. A rearrangement counted as productive if the CDR3 had no stop codons and remained in frame with V and J, and every other rearrangement counted as non-productive. Following IMGT convention, CDR3 was defined as the stretch from the second conserved V-encoded cysteine up to the conserved J-encoded phenylalanine. In an earlier analysis of roughly 610 of the donors, sequences lacking an unambiguous match to a single V gene segment were excluded. An earlier analysis of 587 of the donors called V segments functional above 56.7% productive rearrangements and segregating when the between-donor standard deviation exceeded 5%. To diagnose cytomegalovirus status from the catalog of TCR beta chain sequences, a statistical classification framework was built. V and J gene assignment, in a later analysis, came from comparing TCR nucleotide sequences with IMGT/GENE-DB human TR gene sequences. A later analysis assigned CDR3 sequences and most-parsimonious VDJ recombination scenarios with the TCRdist pipeline. In a later analysis, each TCR beta chain was defined by its CDR3 amino acid sequence together with its V-gene family, and reads lacking a unique V-gene family were excluded. As a way to deal with suspected cross-contamination and a sequencing artifact, a later analysis dropped approximately 590 nucleotide sequences that were highly shared and had low generation probability. For each public chain, a later analysis derived a clonal expansion index from normalized ranks of inferred template counts within each repertoire. Generation probabilities in a later analysis came from a VDJ recombination model fitted to out-of-frame rearrangements, and those results were checked against IGoR. In a later analysis, TCR-TCR, TCR-HLA and TCR-CMV co-occurrence was scored with hypergeometric tests, and a repertoire-size bias correction was applied to TCR pairs. False discovery rates were estimated in a later analysis by permuting HLA or CMV assignments 20 times. A later analysis grouped co-occurring TCRs with DBSCAN, adding TCRdist sequence similarity when clustering within HLA-allele-positive subsets. For co-occurrence clustering, repertoires with fewer than 30,000 or more than 120,000 public chains were excluded, along with several repertoires with anomalous nucleotide sharing. The source is immuneACCESS, and TCRdb retained only in-frame sequences with V and J called. Part of the clones is not carried over; for the studies checked, unresolved V genes explain less than half of this, and the remainder is unexplained. V and J calls and clone size are copied from that table; D and trimming were computed from the DNA. Recorded for this sample are roughly 79,000 clones; approximately 74% of them occurred a single time. Together, the top ten hold more than 5.5% of the sample.

The table lists this clone with a count of one. It lacks a known antigen. No qualities accompany the bases; no much larger clone lies one base away. Sequenced sample: PBMCs. The V and J segments used are TRBV2 and TRBJ1-4; TRBD1 is possibly the D segment (5 matching bases). This TCR derives from a woman in her forties or fifties in good health and CMV-seropositive. The nucleotides read TGTGCCAGCAGTGCGACTCTAAGGGGTGAAAAACTGTTTTTT. Its protein is CASSATLRGEKLFF.